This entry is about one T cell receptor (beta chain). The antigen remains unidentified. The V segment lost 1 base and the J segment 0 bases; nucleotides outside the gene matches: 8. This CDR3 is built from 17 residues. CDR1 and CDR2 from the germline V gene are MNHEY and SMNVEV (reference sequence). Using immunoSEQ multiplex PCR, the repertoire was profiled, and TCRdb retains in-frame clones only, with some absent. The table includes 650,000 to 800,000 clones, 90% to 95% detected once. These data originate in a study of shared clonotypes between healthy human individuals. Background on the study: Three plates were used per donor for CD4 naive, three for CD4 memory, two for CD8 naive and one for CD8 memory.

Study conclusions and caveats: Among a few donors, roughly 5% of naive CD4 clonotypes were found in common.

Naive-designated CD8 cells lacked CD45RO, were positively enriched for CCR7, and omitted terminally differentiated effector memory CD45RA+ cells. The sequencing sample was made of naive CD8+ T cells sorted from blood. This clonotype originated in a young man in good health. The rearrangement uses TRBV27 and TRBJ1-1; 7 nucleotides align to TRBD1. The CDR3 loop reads CASSLWRGGLMNTEAFF. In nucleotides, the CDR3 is TGTGCCAGCAGTTTATGGCGAGGGGGCCTAATGAACACTGAAGCTTTCTTT.